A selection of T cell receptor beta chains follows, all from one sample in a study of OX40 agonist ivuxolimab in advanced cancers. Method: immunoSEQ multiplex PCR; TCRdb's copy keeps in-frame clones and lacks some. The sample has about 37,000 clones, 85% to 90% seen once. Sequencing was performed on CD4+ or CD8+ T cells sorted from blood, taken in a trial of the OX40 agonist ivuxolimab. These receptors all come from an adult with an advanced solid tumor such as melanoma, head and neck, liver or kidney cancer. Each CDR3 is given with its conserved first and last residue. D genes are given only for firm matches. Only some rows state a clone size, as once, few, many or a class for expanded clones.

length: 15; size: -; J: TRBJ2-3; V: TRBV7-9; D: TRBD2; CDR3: CASRPRTSFPDTQYF; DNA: TGTGCCAGCAGACCTCGGACTAGTTTTCCAGATACGCAGTATTTT
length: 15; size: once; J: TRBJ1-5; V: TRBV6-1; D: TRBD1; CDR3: CASSHLTGVEEPQHF; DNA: TGTGCCAGCAGCCACCTGACAGGGGTTGAGGAGCCCCAGCATTTT
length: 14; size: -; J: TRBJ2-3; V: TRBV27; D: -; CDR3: CASSFAGAPDTQYF; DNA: TGTGCCAGCAGTTTCGCGGGGGCCCCAGATACGCAGTATTTT
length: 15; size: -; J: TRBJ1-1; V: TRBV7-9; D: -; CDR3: CASSFGVDWGTEAFF; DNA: TGTGCCAGCAGCTTCGGGGTCGATTGGGGCACTGAAGCTTTCTTT
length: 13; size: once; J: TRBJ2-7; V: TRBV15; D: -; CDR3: CATSRDYSYEQYF; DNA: TGTGCCACCAGCAGAGATTATTCCTACGAGCAGTACTTC
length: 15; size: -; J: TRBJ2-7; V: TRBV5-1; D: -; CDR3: CASSLGGVSNYEQYF; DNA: TGCGCCAGCAGCTTGGGTGGGGTTTCAAACTACGAGCAGTACTTC
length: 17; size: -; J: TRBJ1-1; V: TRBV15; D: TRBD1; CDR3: CATSRTFPGTGVSEAFF; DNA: TGTGCCACCAGCAGAACTTTTCCCGGGACAGGGGTGTCTGAAGCTTTCTTT
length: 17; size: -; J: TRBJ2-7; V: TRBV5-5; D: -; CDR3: CASSLAVYTDSSYEQYF; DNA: TGTGCCAGCAGCTTGGCCGTATACACGGACAGCTCCTACGAGCAGTACTTC
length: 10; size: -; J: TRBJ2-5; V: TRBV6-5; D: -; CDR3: CASGGETQYF; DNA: TGTGCCAGCGGAGGGGAGACCCAGTACTTC
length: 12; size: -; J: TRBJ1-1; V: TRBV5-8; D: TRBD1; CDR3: CASSPWTGRAFF; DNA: TGTGCCAGCAGCCCCTGGACAGGACGGGCTTTCTTT
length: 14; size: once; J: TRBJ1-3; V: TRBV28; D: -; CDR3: CASSLSGSGNTIYF; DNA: TGTGCCAGCAGTTTATCAGGGTCGGGAAACACCATATATTTT
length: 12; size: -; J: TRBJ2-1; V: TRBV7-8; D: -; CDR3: CASSRVINEQFF; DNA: TGTGCCAGCAGCCGTGTTATCAATGAGCAGTTCTTC
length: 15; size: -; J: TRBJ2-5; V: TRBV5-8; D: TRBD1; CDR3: CASSLGQGPPETQYF; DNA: TGTGCCAGCAGCTTGGGACAGGGTCCCCCAGAGACCCAGTACTTC
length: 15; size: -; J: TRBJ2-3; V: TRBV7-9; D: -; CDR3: CASSLDRPSTDTQYF; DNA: TGTGCCAGCAGCTTAGACAGGCCTAGCACAGATACGCAGTATTTT
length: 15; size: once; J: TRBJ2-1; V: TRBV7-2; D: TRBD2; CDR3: CASSLGGGGAYEQFF; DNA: TGTGCCAGCAGCTTAGGCGGCGGGGGGGCCTATGAGCAGTTCTTC
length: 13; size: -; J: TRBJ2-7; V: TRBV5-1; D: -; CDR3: CASSNREGYEQYF; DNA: TGCGCCAGCAGCAACAGGGAGGGCTACGAGCAGTACTTC
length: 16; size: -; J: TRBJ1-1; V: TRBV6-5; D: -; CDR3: CASSSDKPGDNTEAFF; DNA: TGTGCCAGCAGTTCAGACAAACCAGGGGACAACACTGAAGCTTTCTTT
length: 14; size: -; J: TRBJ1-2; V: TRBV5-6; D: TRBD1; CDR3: CASSTMTGNYGYTF; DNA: TGTGCCAGCAGCACAATGACAGGGAACTATGGCTACACCTTC
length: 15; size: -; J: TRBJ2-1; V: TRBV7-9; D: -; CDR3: CASSGLGSSYNEQFF; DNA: TGTGCCAGCAGCGGCTTGGGGAGCTCCTACAATGAGCAGTTCTTC
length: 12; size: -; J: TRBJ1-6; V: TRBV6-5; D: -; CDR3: CASSGRESPLHF; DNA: TGTGCCAGCAGCGGAAGGGAGTCACCCCTCCACTTT
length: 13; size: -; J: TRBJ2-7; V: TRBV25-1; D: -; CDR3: CASSRIDSYEQYF; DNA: TGTGCCAGCAGCAGAATCGACTCCTACGAGCAGTACTTC
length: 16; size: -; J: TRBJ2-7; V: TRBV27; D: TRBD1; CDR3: CASSLSGQGYTYEQYF; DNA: TGTGCCAGCAGTTTGTCCGGACAGGGGTATACCTACGAGCAGTACTTC
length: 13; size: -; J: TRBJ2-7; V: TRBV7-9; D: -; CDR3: CASSASGAKGQYF; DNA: TGTGCCAGCAGCGCCTCTGGGGCGAAGGGGCAGTACTTC
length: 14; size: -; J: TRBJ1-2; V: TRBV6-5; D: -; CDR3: CASSYSLDLHGYTF; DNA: TGTGCCAGCAGTTACTCTCTTGATCTCCATGGCTACACCTTC
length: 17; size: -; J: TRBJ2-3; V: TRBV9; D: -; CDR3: CASSPEGLVGPTDTQYF; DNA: TGTGCCAGCAGCCCAGAGGGGCTAGTGGGGCCCACAGATACGCAGTATTTT
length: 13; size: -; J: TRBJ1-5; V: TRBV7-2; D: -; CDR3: CASSLGAQGPQHF; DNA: TGTGCCAGCAGCTTAGGGGCCCAGGGTCCCCAGCATTTT
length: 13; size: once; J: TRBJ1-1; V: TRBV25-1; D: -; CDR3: CASSELTGGAAFF; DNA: TGTGCCAGCAGTGAATTAACTGGAGGAGCGGCTTTCTTT
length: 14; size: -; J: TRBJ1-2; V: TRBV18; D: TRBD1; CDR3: CASSPTGGDYGYTF; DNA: TGTGCCAGCTCGCCGACAGGGGGGGACTATGGCTACACCTTC
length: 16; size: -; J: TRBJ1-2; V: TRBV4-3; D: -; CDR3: CASSQEVGWGAWGYTF; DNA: TGCGCCAGCAGCCAGGAAGTCGGATGGGGGGCATGGGGCTACACCTTC
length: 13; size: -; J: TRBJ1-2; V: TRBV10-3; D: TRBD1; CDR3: CAMQGAADYGYTF; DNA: TGTGCCATGCAGGGGGCGGCGGACTATGGCTACACCTTC
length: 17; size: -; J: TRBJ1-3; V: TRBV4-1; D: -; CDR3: CASSLGANPGSGNTIYF; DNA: TGCGCCAGCTCCTTAGGGGCAAATCCGGGCTCTGGAAACACCATATATTTT
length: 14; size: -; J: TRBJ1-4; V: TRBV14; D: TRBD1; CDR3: CASNYQGAGEKLFF; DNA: TGTGCCAGCAATTATCAGGGGGCAGGGGAAAAACTGTTTTTT
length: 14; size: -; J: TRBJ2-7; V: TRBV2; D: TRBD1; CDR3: CASSTPGQGNEQYF; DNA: TGTGCCAGCAGCACCCCGGGACAGGGAAACGAGCAGTACTTC
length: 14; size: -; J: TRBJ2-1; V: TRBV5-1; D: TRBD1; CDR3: CASSPGTGGVEQFF; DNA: TGCGCCAGCAGCCCCGGGACAGGGGGCGTTGAGCAGTTCTTC
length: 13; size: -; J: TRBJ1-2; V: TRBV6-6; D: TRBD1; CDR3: CASSNTGGYGYTF; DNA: TGTGCCAGCAGCAATACAGGGGGCTATGGCTACACCTTC
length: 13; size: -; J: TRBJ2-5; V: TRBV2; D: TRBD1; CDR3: CASSGTGYETQYF; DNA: TGTGCCAGCAGTGGGACAGGGTACGAGACCCAGTACTTC
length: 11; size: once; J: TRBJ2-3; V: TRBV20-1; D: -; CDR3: CSARNSDTQYF; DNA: TGCAGTGCAAGGAATTCAGATACGCAGTATTTT